This TCR beta chain stems from a study of beta chain features in type 1 diabetes. The study's findings and limits: Researchers report that Type 1 diabetes patients had moderately but significantly shorter TCRB CDR3s across all four CD4+ subsets. Naive, central memory and Treg TCRB repertoires seemed to resemble each other more closely in patients than they did in healthy donors. Whether HLA type affects TCRB rearrangement stayed undetermined in the present work. Fewer junction insertions and more nucleotide deletions appeared in type 1 diabetes patients. For patients and controls alike, PCR might favor shorter templates to the same degree.

A note on this clone: Antigen unknown.

Isolated RNA was reverse transcribed in full, so expressed TCRB transcripts were sequenced. Sequenced by immunoSEQ multiplex PCR; TCRdb stores in-frame clones only, minus some. The profile shows some 250,000 clones, about a tenth of them singletons. Germline CDR1 and CDR2: MNHNS and SASEGT. With V trimmed by 6 bases and J by 4 bases, 9 bases remained unmatched. This CDR3 is 15 amino acids long. Material for sequencing was naive CD4+ T cells from blood. The receptor was derived from a man aged 25 to 45 with type 1 diabetes. The rearrangement uses TRBV6-1 and TRBJ2-7, with TRBD1 matching over 10 bases. The CDR3: CASSGPDRGRYEQYF. DNA for the CDR3: TGTGCCAGCAGCGGGCCGGACAGGGGGAGGTACGAGCAGTACTTC.